Detailed here is one TCR beta chain. Produced via immunoSEQ multiplex PCR; TCRdb's table is partial and in-frame only. Of around 47,000 clones listed, 94% are singletons. CDR3 length equals 15 residues. CDR1 is GTSNPN, CDR2 SVGIG, per germline (reference sequence). V shed 4 bases and J shed 0 bases, with 13 bases lying between them. This entry belongs to a study of T cell changes during pregnancy in multiple sclerosis. V usage is TRBV30 and J usage is TRBJ1-3; D is perhaps TRBD1 (5 bases). Sequenced material: CD8+ T cells from peripheral blood mononuclear cells, taken in the first trimester of pregnancy. The sequence was obtained from a female donor with multiple sclerosis, enrolled in a pregnancy study. CDR3 amino acids: CAWMEGTSSGNTIYF. The DNA of the CDR3 is TGTGCCTGGATGGAGGGGACGAGCTCTGGAAACACCATATATTTT.